This is a list of T cell receptor beta chains from one sample in a study of neurological immune-mediated disorders. TCRdb analysed the 5' RACE reads with MiXCR anew, one entry per CDR3 protein. This sample has around 50,000 distinct CDR3 sequences, with about an eighth found just once. The sample consisted of PBMCs. These receptors were collected from a male donor with HTLV-1-associated myelopathy (HAM/TSP). Both conserved end residues are part of each CDR3. Clone size is stated in some rows and not others, as once, few, many or a class when expanded.

j_call | clone_size | v_call | cdr3_aa
TRBJ2-3 | - | TRBV21-1 | CASSTRASNNRTDTQYF
TRBJ2-1 | many | TRBV20-1 | CSASPPGLAGDHNEQFF
TRBJ2-3 | many | TRBV7-8 | CASRYQRNTDTQYF
TRBJ2-7 | many | TRBV5-1 | CASSLEAGGADEQYF
TRBJ2-1 | - | TRBV18 | CASSPLAGGYNEQFF
TRBJ1-5 | many | TRBV15 | CATSSPVSGQDVRNQPQHF
TRBJ1-2 | many | TRBV15 | CATSRDSQKNYGYTF
TRBJ1-5 | many | TRBV20-1 | CSARTGTSGREPQHF
TRBJ1-5 | many | TRBV19 | CASTSIGRPQHF
TRBJ1-2 | - | TRBV20-1 | CSARDSRGARGYTF
TRBJ2-1 | many | TRBV5-1 | CASSARDGFYNEQFF
TRBJ1-2 | many | TRBV20-1 | CSARGQGRDYGYTF
TRBJ1-6 | many | TRBV7-6 | CASSPVSSSSYNSPLHF
TRBJ2-2 | - | TRBV3-1 | CASSQADRAGELFF
TRBJ2-3 | - | TRBV7-6 | CASSLLVGGATDTQYF
TRBJ1-5 | many | TRBV9 | CASSVPRDPNQPQHF
TRBJ2-1 | many | TRBV25-1 | CASGGTGYNEQFF
TRBJ2-3 | many | TRBV5-1 | CASSLDTDTQYF
TRBJ1-1 | few | TRBV12-3/TRBV12-4 | CASSYTSGPNAEAFF
TRBJ2-3 | many | TRBV10-3 | CAISVRAGGPDTQYF
TRBJ2-1 | many | TRBV7-9 | CASSFRTGNYNEQFF
TRBJ2-3 | - | TRBV6-4 | CASSDSGGADTDTQYF
TRBJ2-7 | many | TRBV5-1 | CASREETGWNYEQYF
TRBJ2-1 | many | TRBV12-3/TRBV12-4 | CASSLSTSLEQFF
TRBJ1-6 | many | TRBV5-1 | CASSFDRGSRTYNSPLHF
TRBJ1-5 | many | TRBV20-1 | CSARDPVSGNQPQHF
TRBJ1-4 | many | TRBV6-5 | CASSYSRLLFNEKLFF
TRBJ1-5 | few | TRBV20-1 | CSATWDRDQPQHF
TRBJ2-5 | many | TRBV20-1 | CSAGLGETQYF
TRBJ2-5 | many | TRBV7-2 | CASSFGVGYQETQYF
TRBJ2-1 | - | TRBV27 | CASSYTGDQATQFF
TRBJ1-6 | - | TRBV20-1 | CSSRDRGNSPLHF
TRBJ2-5 | many | TRBV7-2 | CASSLEGTSGGAVETQYF
TRBJ1-1 | many | TRBV28 | CASSPGTGVRGTEAFF
TRBJ1-5 | many | TRBV15 | CATSRARAGRQPQHF